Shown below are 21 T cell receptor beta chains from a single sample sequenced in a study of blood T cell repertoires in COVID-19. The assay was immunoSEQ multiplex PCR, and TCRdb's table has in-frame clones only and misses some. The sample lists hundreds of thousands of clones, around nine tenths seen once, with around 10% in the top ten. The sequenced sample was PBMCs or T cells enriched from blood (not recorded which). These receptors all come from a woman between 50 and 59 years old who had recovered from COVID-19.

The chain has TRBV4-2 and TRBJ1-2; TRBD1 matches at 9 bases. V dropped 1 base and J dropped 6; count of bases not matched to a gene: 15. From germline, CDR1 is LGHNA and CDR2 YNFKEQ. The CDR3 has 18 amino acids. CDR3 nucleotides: TGTGCCAGCAGCCAAGTTGGGGACCCGACAGGGGGGGTCGATGGCTACACCTTC. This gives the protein CASSQVGDPTGGVDGYTF.

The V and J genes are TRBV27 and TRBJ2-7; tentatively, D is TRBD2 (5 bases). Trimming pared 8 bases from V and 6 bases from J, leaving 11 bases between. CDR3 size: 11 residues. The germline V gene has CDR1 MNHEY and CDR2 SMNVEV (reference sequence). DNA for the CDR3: TGTGCCAGCCTCGGGGTTGGCGAGCAGTACTTC. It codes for CASLGVGEQYF.

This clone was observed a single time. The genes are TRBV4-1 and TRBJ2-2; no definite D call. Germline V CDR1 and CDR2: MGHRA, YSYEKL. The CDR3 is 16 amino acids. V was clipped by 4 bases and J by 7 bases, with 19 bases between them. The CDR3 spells CASSPTGTSAGGELFF. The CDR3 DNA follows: TGCGCCAGCAGCCCAACCGGTACCTCCGCCGGCGGGGAGCTGTTTTTT.

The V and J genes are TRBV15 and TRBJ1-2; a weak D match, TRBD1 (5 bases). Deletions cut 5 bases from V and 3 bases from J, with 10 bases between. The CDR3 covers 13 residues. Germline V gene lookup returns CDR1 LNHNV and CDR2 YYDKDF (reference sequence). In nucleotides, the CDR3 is TGTGCCACCAGCCAAGACAGCGACTATGGCTACACCTTC. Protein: CATSQDSDYGYTF.

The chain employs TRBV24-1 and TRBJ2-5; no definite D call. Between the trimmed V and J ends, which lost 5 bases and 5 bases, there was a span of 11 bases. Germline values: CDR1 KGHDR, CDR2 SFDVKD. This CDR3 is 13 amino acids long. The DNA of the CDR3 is TGTGCCACCAGTGGGGCCCTCCGGGAGACCCAGTACTTC. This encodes CATSGALRETQYF.

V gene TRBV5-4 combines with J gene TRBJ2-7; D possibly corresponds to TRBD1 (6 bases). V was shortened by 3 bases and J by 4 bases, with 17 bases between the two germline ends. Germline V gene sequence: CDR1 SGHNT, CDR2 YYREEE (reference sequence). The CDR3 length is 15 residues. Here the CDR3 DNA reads TGTGCCAGCAGCTCCAGACAGGATCCGGGGTACGAGCAGTACTTC. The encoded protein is CASSSRQDPGYEQYF. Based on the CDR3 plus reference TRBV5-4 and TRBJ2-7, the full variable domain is ETGVTQSPTHLIKTRGQQVTLRCSSQSGHNTVSWYQQALGQGPQFIFQYYREEENGRGNFPPRFSGLQFPNYSSELNVNALELDDSALYLCASSSRQDPGYEQYFGPGTRLTVT.

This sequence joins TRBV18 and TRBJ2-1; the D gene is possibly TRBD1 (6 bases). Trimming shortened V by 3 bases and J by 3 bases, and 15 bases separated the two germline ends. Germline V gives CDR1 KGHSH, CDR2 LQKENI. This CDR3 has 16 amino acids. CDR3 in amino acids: CASSPQRDKNYNEQFF. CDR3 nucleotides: TGTGCCAGCTCACCCCAGAGGGACAAGAACTACAATGAGCAGTTCTTC. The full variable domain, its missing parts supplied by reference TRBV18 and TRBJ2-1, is NAGVMQNPRHLVRRRGQEARLRCSPMKGHSHVYWYRQLPEEGLKFMVYLQKENIIDESGMPKERFSAEFPKEGPSILRIQQVVRGDSAAYFCASSPQRDKNYNEQFFGPGTRLTVL.

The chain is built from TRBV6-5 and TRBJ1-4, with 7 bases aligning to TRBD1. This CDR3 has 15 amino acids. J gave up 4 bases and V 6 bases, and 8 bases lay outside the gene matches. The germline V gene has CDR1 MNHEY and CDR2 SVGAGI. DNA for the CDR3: TGTGCCAGCAGACCCGACAGGGTGCGTAATGAAAAACTGTTTTTT. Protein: CASRPDRVRNEKLFF.

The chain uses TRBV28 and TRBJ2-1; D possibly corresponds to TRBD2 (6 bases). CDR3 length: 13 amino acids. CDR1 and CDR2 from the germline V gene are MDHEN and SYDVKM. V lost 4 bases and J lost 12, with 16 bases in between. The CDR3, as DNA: TGTGCCAGCAGTTGGGGGGACTCCTCTTGGCAGTTCTTC. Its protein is CASSWGDSSWQFF.

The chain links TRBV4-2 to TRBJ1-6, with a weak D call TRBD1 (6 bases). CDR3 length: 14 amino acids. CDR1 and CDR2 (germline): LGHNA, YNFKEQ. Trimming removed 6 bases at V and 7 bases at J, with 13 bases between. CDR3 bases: TGTGCCAGCAGGTCCGGACAGCTGAATTCACCCCTCCACTTT. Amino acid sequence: CASRSGQLNSPLHF.

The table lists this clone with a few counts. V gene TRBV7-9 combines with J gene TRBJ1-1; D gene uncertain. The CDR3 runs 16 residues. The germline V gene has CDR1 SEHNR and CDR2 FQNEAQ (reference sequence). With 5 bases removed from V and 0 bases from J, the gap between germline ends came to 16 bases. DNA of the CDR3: TGTGCCAGCAGCCCCCGGCTAATCGACATGAACACTGAAGCTTTCTTT. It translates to CASSPRLIDMNTEAFF. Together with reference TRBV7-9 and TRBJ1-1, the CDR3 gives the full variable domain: DTGVSQNPRHKITKRGQNVTFRCDPISEHNRLYWYRQTLGQGPEFLTYFQNEAQLEKSRLLSDRFSAERPKGSFSTLEIQRTEQGDSAMYLCASSPRLIDMNTEAFFGQGTRLTVV.

The CDR3 DNA is TGTGCCAGCAGAATCACCTCCGGGACAGGGGTGATAGAGACCCAGTACTTC. It translates to CASRITSGTGVIETQYF. The chain links TRBV28 to TRBJ2-5; 10 nucleotides line up with TRBD1. Germline CDR1 is MDHEN and CDR2 is SYDVKM. This CDR3 region has 17 residues. V lost 6 bases and J lost 4; bases outside the gene matches: 14. Variable domain in full (rest from reference TRBV28 and TRBJ2-5): DVKVTQSSRYLVKRTGEKVFLECVQDMDHENMFWYRQDPGLGLRLIYFSYDVKMKEKGDIPEGYSVSREKKERFSLILESASTNQTSMYLCASRITSGTGVIETQYFGPGTRLLVL.

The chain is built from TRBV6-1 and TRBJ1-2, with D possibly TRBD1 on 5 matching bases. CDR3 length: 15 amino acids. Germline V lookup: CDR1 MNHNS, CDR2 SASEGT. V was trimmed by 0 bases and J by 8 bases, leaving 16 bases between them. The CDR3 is CASSEALRGGVGYTF. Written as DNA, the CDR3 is TGTGCCAGCAGTGAAGCTCTAAGGGGAGGGGTAGGCTACACCTTC.

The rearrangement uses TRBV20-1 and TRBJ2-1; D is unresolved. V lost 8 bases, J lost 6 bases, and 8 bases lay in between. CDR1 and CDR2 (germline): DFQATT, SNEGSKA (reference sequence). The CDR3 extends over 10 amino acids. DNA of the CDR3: TGCAGTTTAGAGAGCAATGAGCAGTTCTTC. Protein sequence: CSLESNEQFF.

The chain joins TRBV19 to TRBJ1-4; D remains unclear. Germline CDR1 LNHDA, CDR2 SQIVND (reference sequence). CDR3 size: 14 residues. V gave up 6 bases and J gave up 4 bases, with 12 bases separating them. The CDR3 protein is CASRNTNINEKLFF. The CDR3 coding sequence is TGTGCCAGTAGAAACACGAATATTAATGAAAAACTGTTTTTT.

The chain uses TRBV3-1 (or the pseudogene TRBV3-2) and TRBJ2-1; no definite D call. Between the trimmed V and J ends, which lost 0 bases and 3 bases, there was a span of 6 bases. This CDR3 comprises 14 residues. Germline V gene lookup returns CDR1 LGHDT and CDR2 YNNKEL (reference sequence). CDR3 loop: CASSQEPSYNEQFF. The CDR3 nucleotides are TGTGCCAGCAGCCAAGAGCCTAGCTACAATGAGCAGTTCTTC.

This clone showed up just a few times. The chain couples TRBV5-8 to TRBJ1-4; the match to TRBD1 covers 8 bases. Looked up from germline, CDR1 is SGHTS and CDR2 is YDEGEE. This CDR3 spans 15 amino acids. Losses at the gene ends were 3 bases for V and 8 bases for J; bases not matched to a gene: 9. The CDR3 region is CASSSAGTGGEKLFF. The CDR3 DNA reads TGTGCCAGCAGCTCCGCCGGGACAGGTGGAGAAAAACTGTTTTTT.

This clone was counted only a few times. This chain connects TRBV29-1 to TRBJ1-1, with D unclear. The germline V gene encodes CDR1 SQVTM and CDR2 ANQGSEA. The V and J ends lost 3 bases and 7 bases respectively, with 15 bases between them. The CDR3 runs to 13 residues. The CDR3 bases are TGCAGCGTTGAGCCCCCACACCGGGGTGAAGCTTTCTTT. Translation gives CSVEPPHRGEAFF.

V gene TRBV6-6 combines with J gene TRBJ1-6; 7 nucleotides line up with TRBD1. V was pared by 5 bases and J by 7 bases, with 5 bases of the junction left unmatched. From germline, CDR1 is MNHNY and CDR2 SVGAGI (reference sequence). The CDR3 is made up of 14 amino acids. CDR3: CASSNDRENSPLHF. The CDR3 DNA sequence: TGTGCCAGCAGTAATGACAGGGAGAATTCACCCCTCCACTTT.

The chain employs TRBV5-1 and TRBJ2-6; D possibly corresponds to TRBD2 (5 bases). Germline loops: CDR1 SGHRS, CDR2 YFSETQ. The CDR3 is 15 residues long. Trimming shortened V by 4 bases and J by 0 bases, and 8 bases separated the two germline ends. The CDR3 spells CASSPRDSGANVLTF. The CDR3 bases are TGCGCCAGCAGCCCTCGGGACTCTGGGGCCAACGTCCTGACTTTC.

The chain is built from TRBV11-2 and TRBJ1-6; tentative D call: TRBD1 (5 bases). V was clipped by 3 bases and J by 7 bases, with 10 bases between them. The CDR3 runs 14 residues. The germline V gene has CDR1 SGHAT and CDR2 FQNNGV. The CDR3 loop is CASSFQGQNSPLHF. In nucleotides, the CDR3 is TGTGCCAGCAGCTTCCAGGGCCAGAATTCACCCCTCCACTTT.